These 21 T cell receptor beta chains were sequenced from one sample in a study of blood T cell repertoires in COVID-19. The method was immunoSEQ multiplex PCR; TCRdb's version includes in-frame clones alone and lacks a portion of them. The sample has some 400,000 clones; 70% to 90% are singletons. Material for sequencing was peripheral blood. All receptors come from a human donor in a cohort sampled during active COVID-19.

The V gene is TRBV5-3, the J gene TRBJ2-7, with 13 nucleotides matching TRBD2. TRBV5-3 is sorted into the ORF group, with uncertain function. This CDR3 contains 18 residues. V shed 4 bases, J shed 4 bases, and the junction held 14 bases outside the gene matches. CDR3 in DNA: TGTGCCAGAAGCCCGACTAGCGGGAGGCCGGAAACCTCTTACGAGCAGTACTTC. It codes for CARSPTSGRPETSYEQYF.

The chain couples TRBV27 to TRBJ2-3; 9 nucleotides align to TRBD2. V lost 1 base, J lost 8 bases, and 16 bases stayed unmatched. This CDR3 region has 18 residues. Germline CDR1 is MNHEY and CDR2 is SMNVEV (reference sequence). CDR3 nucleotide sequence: TGTGCCAGCAGTTTATGGGAGGGTAGCGGGAGCCGCGGAGGTACGCAGTATTTT. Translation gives CASSLWEGSGSRGGTQYF.

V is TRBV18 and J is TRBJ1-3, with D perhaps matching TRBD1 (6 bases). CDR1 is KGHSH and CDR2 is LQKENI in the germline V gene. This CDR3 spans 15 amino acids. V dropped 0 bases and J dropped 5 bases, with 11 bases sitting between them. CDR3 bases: TGTGCCAGCTCACCACCGGGGGGGCATCGAAACACCATATATTTT. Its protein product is CASSPPGGHRNTIYF.

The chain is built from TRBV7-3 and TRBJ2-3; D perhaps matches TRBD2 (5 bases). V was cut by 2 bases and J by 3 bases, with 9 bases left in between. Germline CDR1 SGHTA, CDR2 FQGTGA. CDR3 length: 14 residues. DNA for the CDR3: TGTGCCAGCAGCTTAGAGGGTAGTACAGATACGCAGTATTTT. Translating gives CASSLEGSTDTQYF.

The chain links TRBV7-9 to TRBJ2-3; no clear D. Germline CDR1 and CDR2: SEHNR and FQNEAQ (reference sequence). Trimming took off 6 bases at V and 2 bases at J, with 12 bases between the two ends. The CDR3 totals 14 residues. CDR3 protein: CASSVGGYTDTQYF. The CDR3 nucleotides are TGTGCCAGCAGTGTAGGCGGCTACACAGATACGCAGTATTTT.

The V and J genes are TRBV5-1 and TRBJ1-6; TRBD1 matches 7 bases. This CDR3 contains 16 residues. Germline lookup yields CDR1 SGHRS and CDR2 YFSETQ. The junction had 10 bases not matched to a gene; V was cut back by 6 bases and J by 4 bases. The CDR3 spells CASTPGTEFYNSPLHF. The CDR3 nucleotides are TGCGCCAGCACACCCGGGACAGAATTTTATAATTCACCCCTCCACTTT.

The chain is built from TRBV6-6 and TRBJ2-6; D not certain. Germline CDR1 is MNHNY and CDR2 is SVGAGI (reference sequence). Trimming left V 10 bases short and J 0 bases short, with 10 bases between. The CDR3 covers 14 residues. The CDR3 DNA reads TGTGCCATCGCACAGAGCTCTGGGGCCAACGTCCTGACTTTC. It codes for CAIAQSSGANVLTF.

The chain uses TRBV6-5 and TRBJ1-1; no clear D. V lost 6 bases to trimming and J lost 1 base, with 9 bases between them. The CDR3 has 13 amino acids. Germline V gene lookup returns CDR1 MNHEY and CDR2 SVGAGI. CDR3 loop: CASRAIGNTEAFF. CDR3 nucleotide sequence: TGTGCCAGCAGAGCAATTGGGAACACTGAAGCTTTCTTT.

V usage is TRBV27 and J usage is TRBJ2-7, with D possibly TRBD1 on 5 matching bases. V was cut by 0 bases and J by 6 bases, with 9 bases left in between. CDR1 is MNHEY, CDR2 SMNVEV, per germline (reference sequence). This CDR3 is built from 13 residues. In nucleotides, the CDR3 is TGTGCCAGCAGTTTATCCCAGGGTTCCGAGCAGTACTTC. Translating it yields CASSLSQGSEQYF.

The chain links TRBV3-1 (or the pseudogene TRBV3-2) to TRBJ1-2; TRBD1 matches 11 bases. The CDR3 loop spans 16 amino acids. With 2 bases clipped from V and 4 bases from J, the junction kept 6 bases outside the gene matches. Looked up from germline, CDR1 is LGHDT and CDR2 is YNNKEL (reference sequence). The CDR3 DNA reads TGTGCCAGCAGCCAAATAGGGACAGGGGGTACCTATGGCTACACCTTC. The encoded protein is CASSQIGTGGTYGYTF.

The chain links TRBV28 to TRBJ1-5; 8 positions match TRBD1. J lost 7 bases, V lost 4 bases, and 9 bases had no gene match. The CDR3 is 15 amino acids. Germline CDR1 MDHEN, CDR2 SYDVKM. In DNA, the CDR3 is TGTGCCAGCAGTTCCAGACAGGGGTCATGGCAGCCCCAGCATTTT. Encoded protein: CASSSRQGSWQPQHF. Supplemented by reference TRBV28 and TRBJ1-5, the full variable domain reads DVKVTQSSRYLVKRTGEKVFLECVQDMDHENMFWYRQDPGLGLRLIYFSYDVKMKEKGDIPEGYSVSREKKERFSLILESASTNQTSMYLCASSSRQGSWQPQHFGDGTRLSIL.

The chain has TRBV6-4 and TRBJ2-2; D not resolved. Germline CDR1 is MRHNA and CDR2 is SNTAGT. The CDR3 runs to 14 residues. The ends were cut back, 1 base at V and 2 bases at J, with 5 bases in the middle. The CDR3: CASSDYFNTGELFF. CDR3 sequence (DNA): TGTGCCAGCAGTGACTACTTCAACACCGGGGAGCTGTTTTTT.

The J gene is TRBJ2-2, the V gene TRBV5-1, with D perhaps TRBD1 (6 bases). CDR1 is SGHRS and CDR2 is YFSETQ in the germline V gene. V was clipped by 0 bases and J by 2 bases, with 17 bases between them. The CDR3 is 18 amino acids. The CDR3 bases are TGCGCCAGCAGCTTGGCCTCAACAGGGAATGTAAACACCGGGGAGCTGTTTTTT. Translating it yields CASSLASTGNVNTGELFF.

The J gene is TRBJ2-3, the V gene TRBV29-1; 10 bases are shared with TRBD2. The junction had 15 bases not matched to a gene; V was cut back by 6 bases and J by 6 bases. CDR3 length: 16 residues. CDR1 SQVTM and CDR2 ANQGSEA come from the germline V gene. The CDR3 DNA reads TGCAGCGTAGAACTAGCGGGGAAGGGTTCAGTTGATACGCAGTATTTT. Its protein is CSVELAGKGSVDTQYF.

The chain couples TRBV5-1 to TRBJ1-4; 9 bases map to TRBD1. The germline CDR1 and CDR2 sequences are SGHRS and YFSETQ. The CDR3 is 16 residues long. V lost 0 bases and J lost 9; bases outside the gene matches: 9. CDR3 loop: CASSLAPGTGFKKLFF. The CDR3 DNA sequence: TGCGCCAGCAGCTTGGCCCCGGGGACAGGGTTTAAAAAACTGTTTTTT.

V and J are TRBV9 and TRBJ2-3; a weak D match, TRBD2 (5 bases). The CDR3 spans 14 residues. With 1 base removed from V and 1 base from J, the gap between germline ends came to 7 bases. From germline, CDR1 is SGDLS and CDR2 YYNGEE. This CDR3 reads CASSVSRGTDTQYF. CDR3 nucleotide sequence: TGTGCCAGCAGCGTATCGCGGGGCACAGATACGCAGTATTTT.

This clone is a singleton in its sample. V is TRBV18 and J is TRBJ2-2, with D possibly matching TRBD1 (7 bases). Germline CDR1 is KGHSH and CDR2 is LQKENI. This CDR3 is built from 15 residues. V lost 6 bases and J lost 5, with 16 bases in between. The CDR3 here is CASSDPGGGTGELFF. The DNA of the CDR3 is TGTGCCAGCTCCGACCCAGGGGGAGGAACCGGGGAGCTGTTTTTT.

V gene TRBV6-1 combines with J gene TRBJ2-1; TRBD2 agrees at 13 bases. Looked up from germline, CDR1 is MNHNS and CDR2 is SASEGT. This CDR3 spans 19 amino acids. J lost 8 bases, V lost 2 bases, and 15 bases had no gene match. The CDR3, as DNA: TGTGCCAGCAGTGAATTAAGGGTAGGACTAGCGGGAGATGGGGATGAGCAGTTCTTC. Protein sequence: CASSELRVGLAGDGDEQFF.

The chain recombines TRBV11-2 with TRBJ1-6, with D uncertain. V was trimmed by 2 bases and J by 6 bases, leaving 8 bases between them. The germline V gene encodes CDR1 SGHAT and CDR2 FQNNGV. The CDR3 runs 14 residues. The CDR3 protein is CASSLTEGNSPLHF. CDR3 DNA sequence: TGTGCCAGCAGCTTAACAGAGGGTAATTCACCCCTCCACTTT.

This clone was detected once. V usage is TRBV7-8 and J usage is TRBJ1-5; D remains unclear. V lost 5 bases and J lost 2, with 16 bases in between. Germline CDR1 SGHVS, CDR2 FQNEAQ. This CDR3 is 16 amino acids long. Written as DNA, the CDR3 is TGTGCCAGCAGCCGAGTTAGTGGTTTGGGCAATCAGCCCCAGCATTTT. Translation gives CASSRVSGLGNQPQHF.

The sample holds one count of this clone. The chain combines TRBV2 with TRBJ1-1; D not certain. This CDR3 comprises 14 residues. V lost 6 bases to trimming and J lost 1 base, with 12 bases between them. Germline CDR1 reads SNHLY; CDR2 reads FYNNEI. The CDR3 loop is CASSPGDRNTEAFF. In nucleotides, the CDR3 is TGTGCCAGCAGCCCGGGAGATCGGAACACTGAAGCTTTCTTT.